The 31 T cell receptor beta chains below come from one sample, sequenced in a study of cytomegalovirus exposure and HLA in healthy donors. A multiplex PCR was run with 60 Vbeta primers and 13 Jbeta primers. Assay: immunoSEQ multiplex PCR; the TCRdb copy retains only in-frame clones and omits some. The sample has 98,000 or so clones; about three quarters are singletons. The specimen sequenced was PBMCs. The receptors were gathered from a woman between 18 and 29 years old in good health and CMV-seropositive.

V and J are TRBV11-2 and TRBJ1-1; perhaps TRBD1 as D (5 bases). V was cut by 0 bases and J by 11 bases, with 16 bases left in between. The CDR3 extends over 14 amino acids. Germline V gives CDR1 SGHAT, CDR2 FQNNGV. Here the CDR3 reads CASSLDGGGGAAFF. The CDR3, as DNA: TGTGCCAGCAGCTTAGATGGCGGGGGTGGGGCCGCTTTCTTT.

This clone was picked up one time. No conserved phenylalanine or tryptophan is present at the end of the CDR3, so a read error is the likely explanation. The gene calls are TRBV30 and TRBJ2-3; 8 bases match TRBD2. The CDR3 runs 15 residues. Germline loops: CDR1 GTSNPN, CDR2 SVGIG (reference sequence). Trimming at V came to 3 bases and at J to 2 bases, leaving 7 bases not matched to a gene. This CDR3 reads CAWSPGGPHTDTQYV. As DNA, the CDR3 is TGTGCCTGGAGCCCGGGAGGGCCCCACACAGATACGCAGTATGTT.

The chain recombines TRBV7-8 with TRBJ1-5, with 9 nucleotides matching TRBD1. This CDR3 spans 14 amino acids. The germline CDR1 and CDR2 sequences are SGHVS and FQNEAQ. V shed 5 bases and J 6 bases; nucleotides not matched to a gene: 5. The CDR3 DNA reads as TGTGCCAGCAGCCCAGGACAGGGGATTCAGCCCCAGCATTTT. This encodes CASSPGQGIQPQHF. The variable domain in full, completed from reference TRBV7-8 and TRBJ1-5, reads GAGVSQSPRYKVAKRGQDVALRCDPISGHVSLFWYQQALGQGPEFLTYFQNEAQLDKSGLPSDRFFAERPEGSVSTLKIQRTQQEDSAVYLCASSPGQGIQPQHFGDGTRLSIL.

The J gene is TRBJ2-3, the V gene TRBV6-6; TRBD1 is a possible D gene (5 bases). Germline CDR1 and CDR2: MNHNY and SVGAGI (reference sequence). The length of the CDR3 is 12 residues. V lost 4 bases and J lost 9, with 11 bases in between. CDR3 nucleotide sequence: TGTGCCAGCAGTTCACAGGCCCTGACGCAGTATTTT. Translation gives CASSSQALTQYF.

This clone came up a few times. The V gene is TRBV7-3, the J gene TRBJ2-3, with 9 positions matching TRBD2. The trim removed 4 bases at V and 3 bases at J, leaving 5 bases unmatched. CDR1 and CDR2 from the germline V gene are SGHTA and FQGTGA. The length of the CDR3 is 15 residues. CDR3 loop: CASSSGGRGTDTQYF. DNA for the CDR3: TGTGCCAGCAGCTCGGGCGGGAGGGGGACAGATACGCAGTATTTT.

Of note for this clone: Relative to the germline gene, one junction end is altered; a read error may explain this. The chain has TRBV18 and TRBJ2-1; TRBD2 might be the D (6 bases). There are 14 residues in the CDR3. Germline lookup yields CDR1 KGHSH and CDR2 LQKENI. CDR3 in amino acids: CASSPRDSTNEQFF. The CDR3 DNA reads TGTGCCAGCTCGCCACGGGACTCTACCAATGAGCAGTTCTTC.

The chain couples TRBV5-4 to TRBJ1-4, with TRBD1 matching 7 bases. This CDR3 has 14 amino acids. The V segment lost 4 bases and the J segment 7 bases; nucleotides outside the gene matches: 7. The germline gives CDR1 SGHNT, CDR2 YYREEE (reference sequence). Here the CDR3 reads CASSPSGTVEKLFF. The DNA of the CDR3 is TGTGCCAGCAGCCCGTCCGGGACAGTTGAAAAACTGTTTTTT.

This chain uses TRBV28 with TRBJ1-1; 7 nucleotides agree with TRBD1. The V gene end was trimmed by 6 bases and the J gene end by 0 bases; junction bases not matched to a gene: 7. The CDR3 is made up of 15 amino acids. The germline V gene has CDR1 MDHEN and CDR2 SYDVKM. CDR3 sequence reads: CASRRDRKLNTEAFF. CDR3 nucleotide sequence: TGTGCCAGCAGACGGGACAGAAAACTGAACACTGAAGCTTTCTTT.

The chain combines TRBV6-1 with TRBJ1-1; D may be TRBD1 (6 bases). Trimming left V 4 bases short and J 4 bases short, with 10 bases between. Germline V gives CDR1 MNHNS, CDR2 SASEGT. This CDR3 is 13 amino acids long. CDR3 DNA: TGTGCCAGCAGTGTACAGGGCGGCACTGAAGCTTTCTTT. This gives the protein CASSVQGGTEAFF.

CDR3 bases: TGTGCCAGCTCACTGGGAAGGGGCTTTCAAGACCTCAATGAGCAGTTCTTC. Amino acids: CASSLGRGFQDLNEQFF. The rearrangement links TRBV18 to TRBJ2-1; a possible D gene is TRBD1 (5 bases). Deletions cut 4 bases from V and 6 bases from J, with 22 bases between. The CDR3 runs 17 residues. Germline assignment: CDR1 KGHSH and CDR2 LQKENI.

This rearrangement joins TRBV4-1 to TRBJ2-2; 8 bases agree with TRBD1. The CDR3 sequence is 16 residues long. From germline, CDR1 is MGHRA and CDR2 YSYEKL. Trimming removed 0 bases from V and 5 bases from J; junction bases left unmatched: 5. The CDR3 protein is CASSQDGQGGTGELFF. In DNA form, the CDR3 reads TGCGCCAGCAGCCAAGATGGACAGGGAGGAACCGGGGAGCTGTTTTTT.

The chain combines TRBV19 with TRBJ1-2; 7 bases agree with TRBD1. This CDR3 is built from 14 residues. With V trimmed by 7 bases and J by 8 bases, 13 bases remained unmatched. CDR1 is LNHDA and CDR2 is SQIVND in the germline V gene (reference sequence). The CDR3 spells CASTPGQVDGGYTF. In DNA, the CDR3 is TGTGCCAGTACCCCCGGACAGGTCGACGGAGGCTACACCTTC.

The rearrangement joins TRBV4-2 to TRBJ2-7; 9 bases align to TRBD1. CDR3 length: 16 amino acids. The ends lost 4 bases at V and 5 bases at J; junction bases unmatched: 12. CDR1 and CDR2 (germline): LGHNA, YNFKEQ. Here the CDR3 DNA reads TGTGCCAGCAGCCCAAGAGTCCGGGACAGGGACCACGAGCAGTACTTC. This codes for CASSPRVRDRDHEQYF.

The count of this clone is one. The V call is TRBV10-2, the J call TRBJ1-4, with D unclear. Per germline, CDR1 WSHSY and CDR2 SAAADI. The germline V and J ends were trimmed by 8 bases and 4 bases, with 8 bases remaining between them. The CDR3 runs 12 residues. CDR3 region: CASRRGNEKLFF. In nucleotides, the CDR3 is TGCGCCAGCCGCCGGGGTAATGAAAAACTGTTTTTT.

This clone is a singleton in its sample. The chain carries TRBV4-2 and TRBJ1-3; D is unresolved. Germline loops: CDR1 LGHNA, CDR2 YNFKEQ. V shed 0 bases and J shed 0 bases, with 6 bases lying between them. The CDR3 length is 15 residues. The CDR3 DNA follows: TGTGCCAGCAGCCAAGAGAGCTACTCTGGAAACACCATATATTTT. Translating gives CASSQESYSGNTIYF.

The chain links TRBV2 to TRBJ2-3, with TRBD2 identical over 8 bases. The CDR3 has 15 residues. In germline, CDR1 is SNHLY, CDR2 FYNNEI. The V gene end was trimmed by 4 bases and the J gene end by 3 bases; junction bases not matched to a gene: 6. DNA for the CDR3: TGTGCCAGCAGTGTGGCCGGGAGGGAAACAGATACGCAGTATTTT. As protein: CASSVAGRETDTQYF.

As regards this clone: This likely stems from a read error, as it lies one base from a far larger clone. The identical CDR3 is also encoded by other nucleotide sequences in the sample. This rearrangement joins TRBV27 to TRBJ1-5; 7 bases map to TRBD1. Germline V gene data show CDR1 as MNHEY and CDR2 as SMNVEV (reference sequence). CDR3 length: 13 residues. The V segment lost 5 bases and the J segment 6 bases; nucleotides outside the gene matches: 4. The CDR3 loop reads CASSLGQAQPQHF. The DNA of the CDR3 is TGTGCCAGCAGTCTAGGACAGGCTCAGCCCCAGCATTTT.

Concerning this clone: Given the absence of the conserved phenylalanine or tryptophan at the CDR3 end, a read error is likely. The DNA is left out, because the CDR3 cannot be placed on it with certainty; the CDR3 is given as TCRdb lists it. V is TRBV30 and J is TRBJ1-1; the D segment call TRBD1 is taken from the table without a DNA check. The CDR3 is 13 amino acids long, termini counted. CDR1 GTSNPN and CDR2 SVGIG come from the germline V gene (reference sequence). CDR3 amino acids: CAWSPGTGTEALV.

The chain links TRBV4-1 to TRBJ2-1, with 8 bases that match TRBD2. The CDR3 consists of 15 residues. V lost 8 bases to trimming and J lost 0 bases; unmatched junction nucleotides: 6. Germline lookup yields CDR1 MGHRA and CDR2 YSYEKL. The CDR3 sequence: CASAVGLASYNEQFF. CDR3 in DNA: TGCGCCAGCGCCGTCGGACTAGCCTCCTACAATGAGCAGTTCTTC.

The chain has TRBV12-5 and TRBJ2-3; 8 bases align to TRBD2. CDR1 is LGHNT, CDR2 FRNRAP, per germline. The CDR3 runs 16 residues. The junction had 13 bases not matched to a gene; V was cut back by 5 bases and J by 6 bases. The CDR3 DNA is TGTGCTAGTGGTCCGCGGAATAGCGGGATGTGGGATACGCAGTATTTT. As protein: CASGPRNSGMWDTQYF. Supplemented by reference TRBV12-5 and TRBJ2-3, the full variable domain reads DARVTQTPRHKVTEMGQEVTMRCQPILGHNTVFWYRQTMMQGLELLAYFRNRAPLDDSGMPKDRFSAEMPDATLATLKIQPSEPRDSAVYFCASGPRNSGMWDTQYFGPGTRLTVL.

This clone has only one observation. CDR3 protein: CASSEDSMLGNEQFF. CDR3 DNA sequence: TGTGCCAGCAGTGAGGACAGCATGTTGGGGAATGAGCAGTTCTTC. V gene TRBV28 combines with J gene TRBJ2-1, with a weak D call TRBD1 (6 bases). The V end lost 5 bases, the J end lost 7 bases, and 18 bases lay between the germline ends. Per the germline V gene, CDR1 is MDHEN and CDR2 is SYDVKM. The CDR3 sequence is 15 residues long. Based on the CDR3 plus reference TRBV28 and TRBJ2-1, the full variable domain is DVKVTQSSRYLVKRTGEKVFLECVQDMDHENMFWYRQDPGLGLRLIYFSYDVKMKEKGDIPEGYSVSREKKERFSLILESASTNQTSMYLCASSEDSMLGNEQFFGPGTRLTVL.

This clone appeared once. The chain links TRBV9 to TRBJ1-4, with 7 bases matching TRBD1. V dropped 4 bases and J dropped 7; count of bases not matched to a gene: 7. Germline V gives CDR1 SGDLS, CDR2 YYNGEE. The CDR3 runs 14 residues. The CDR3 bases are TGTGCCAGCAGCCCCTCGACAGGGTTTGAAAAACTGTTTTTT. It encodes CASSPSTGFEKLFF. Full variable domain (rest looked up from reference TRBV9 and TRBJ1-4): DSGVTQTPKHLITATGQRVTLRCSPRSGDLSVYWYQQSLDQGLQFLIQYYNGEERAKGNILERFSAQQFPDLHSELNLSSLELGDSALYFCASSPSTGFEKLFFGSGTQLSVL.

The J gene is TRBJ1-2, the V gene TRBV28; D possibly corresponds to TRBD1 (6 bases). CDR3 length: 12 residues. The ends were cut back, 8 bases at V and 8 bases at J, with 15 bases in the middle. Germline CDR1 MDHEN, CDR2 SYDVKM. The CDR3 protein is CASRPGAWGYTF. In DNA form, the CDR3 reads TGTGCCAGCCGCCCAGGGGCTTGGGGCTACACCTTC.

This clone was recorded once. This sequence joins TRBV2 and TRBJ2-3, with TRBD1 identical over 9 bases. Germline assignment: CDR1 SNHLY and CDR2 FYNNEI. V lost 6 bases and J lost 3; bases outside the gene matches: 4. This CDR3 spans 14 amino acids. The CDR3 is CASRTGTGTDTQYF. CDR3 nucleotide sequence: TGTGCCAGCAGGACCGGGACAGGGACAGATACGCAGTATTTT.

V and J are TRBV28 and TRBJ2-7; D is undetermined. V lost 7 bases, J lost 2 bases, and 6 bases lay in between. This CDR3 contains 11 residues. CDR1 MDHEN and CDR2 SYDVKM come from the germline V gene. This CDR3 is CASTLAYEQYF. The CDR3 DNA follows: TGTGCCAGCACCCTAGCCTACGAGCAGTACTTC.

The chain joins TRBV19 to TRBJ1-5; 8 bases align to TRBD1. V shed 6 bases, J shed 6 bases, and the junction held 7 bases outside the gene matches. CDR3 length: 14 residues. Germline loops: CDR1 LNHDA, CDR2 SQIVND (reference sequence). The CDR3 region is CASRTGESSQPQHF. The CDR3 nucleotides read TGTGCCAGTAGGACAGGGGAGTCCAGTCAGCCCCAGCATTTT.

The V gene is TRBV28, the J gene TRBJ2-7; D call uncertain. This CDR3 region has 11 residues. The germline V gene has CDR1 MDHEN and CDR2 SYDVKM. Trimming removed 10 bases at V and 4 bases at J, with 11 bases between. The CDR3 sequence is CATREEYEQYF. As DNA, the CDR3 is TGTGCCACCCGAGAGGAGTACGAGCAGTACTTC.

This chain connects TRBV10-2 to TRBJ1-1, with D unclear. The germline V gene has CDR1 WSHSY and CDR2 SAAADI. This CDR3 spans 14 amino acids. The ends were cut back, 0 bases at V and 5 bases at J, with 10 bases in the middle. DNA of the CDR3: TGCGCCAGCAGTGAGTCCGGAGGATGGACTGAAGCTTTCTTT. Protein: CASSESGGWTEAFF.

Concerning this clone itself: The sample holds other DNA sequences that translate to the same CDR3. The chain is built from TRBV6-1 and TRBJ1-2; D is ambiguous. Germline values: CDR1 MNHNS, CDR2 SASEGT. V shed 0 bases and J shed 7 bases, with 6 bases lying between them. This CDR3 is 12 amino acids long. DNA of the CDR3: TGTGCCAGCAGTGAAGCGGGCCTTGGCTACACCTTC. Amino acid sequence: CASSEAGLGYTF.

The CDR3 spells CAISEGGANYEQYF. The CDR3 nucleotides are TGTGCCATCAGTGAGGGGGGGGCGAACTACGAGCAGTACTTC. This chain connects TRBV10-3 to TRBJ2-7; a possible D gene is TRBD2 (7 bases). Germline CDR1 is ENHRY and CDR2 is SYGVKD. V shed 2 bases and J shed 3 bases, with 11 bases lying between them. The length of the CDR3 is 14 residues.

This chain uses TRBV5-6 with TRBJ1-5; 12 bases are shared with TRBD1. CDR1 and CDR2 (germline): SGHDT, YYEEEE. This CDR3 contains 18 residues. Germline trimming cut 1 base from V and 1 base from J; bases unmatched to any gene: 6. In DNA form, the CDR3 reads TGTGCCAGCAGCTTGTCGGGACAGGGGGCGCGGAGCAATCAGCCCCAGCATTTT. Protein product: CASSLSGQGARSNQPQHF.